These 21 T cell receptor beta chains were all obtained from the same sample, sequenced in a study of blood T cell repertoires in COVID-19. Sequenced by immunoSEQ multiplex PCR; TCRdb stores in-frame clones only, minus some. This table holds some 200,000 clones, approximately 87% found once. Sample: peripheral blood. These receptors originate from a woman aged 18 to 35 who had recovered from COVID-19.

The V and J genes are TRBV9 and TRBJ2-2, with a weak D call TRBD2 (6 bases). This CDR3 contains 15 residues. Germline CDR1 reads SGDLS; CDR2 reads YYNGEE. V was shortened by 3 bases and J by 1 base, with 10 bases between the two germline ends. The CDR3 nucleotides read TGTGCCAGCAGCGGGGGGACTCTGAACACCGGGGAGCTGTTTTTT. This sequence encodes CASSGGTLNTGELFF.

CDR3 region: CASSQVDRAGGETQYF. DNA for the CDR3: TGCGCCAGCAGCCAAGTGGACCGGGCGGGCGGAGAGACCCAGTACTTC. The chain couples TRBV4-3 to TRBJ2-5, with D perhaps TRBD2 (5 bases). Germline V gene lookup returns CDR1 LGHNA and CDR2 YSLEER. This CDR3 has 16 amino acids. V was shortened by 1 base and J by 4 bases, with 16 bases between the two germline ends.

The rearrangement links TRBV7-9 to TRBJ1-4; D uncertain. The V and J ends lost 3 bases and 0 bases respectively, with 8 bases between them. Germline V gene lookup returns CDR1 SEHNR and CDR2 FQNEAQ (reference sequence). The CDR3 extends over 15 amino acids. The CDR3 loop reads CASSFGPATNEKLFF. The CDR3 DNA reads TGTGCCAGCAGCTTCGGTCCCGCAACTAATGAAAAACTGTTTTTT.

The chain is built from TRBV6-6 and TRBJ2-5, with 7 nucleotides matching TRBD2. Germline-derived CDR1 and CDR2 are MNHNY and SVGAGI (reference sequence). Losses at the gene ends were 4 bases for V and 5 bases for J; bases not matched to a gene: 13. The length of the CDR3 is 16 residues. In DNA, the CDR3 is TGTGCCAGCAGTTCCACTATAGCGGCCGGGAGGGAGACCCAGTACTTC. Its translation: CASSSTIAAGRETQYF.

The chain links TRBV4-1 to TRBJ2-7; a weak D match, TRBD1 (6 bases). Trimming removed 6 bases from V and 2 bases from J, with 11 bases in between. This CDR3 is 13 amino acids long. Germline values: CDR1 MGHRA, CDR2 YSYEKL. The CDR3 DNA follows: TGCGCCAGCAGTCCCCGGGACACCTACGAGCAGTACTTC. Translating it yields CASSPRDTYEQYF.

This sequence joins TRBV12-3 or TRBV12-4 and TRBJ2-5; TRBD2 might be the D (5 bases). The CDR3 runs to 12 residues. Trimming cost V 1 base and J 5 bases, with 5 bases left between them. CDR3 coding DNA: TGTGCCAGCAGTTTAGTAGCGGAGACCCAGTACTTC. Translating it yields CASSLVAETQYF.

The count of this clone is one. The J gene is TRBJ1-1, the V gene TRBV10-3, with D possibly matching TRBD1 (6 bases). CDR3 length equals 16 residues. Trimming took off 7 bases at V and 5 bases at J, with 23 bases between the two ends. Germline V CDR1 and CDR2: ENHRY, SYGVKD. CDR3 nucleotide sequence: TGTGCCATCACCCCGGGGGGCCCCTTAGGAGGGACTGAAGCTTTCTTT. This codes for CAITPGGPLGGTEAFF.

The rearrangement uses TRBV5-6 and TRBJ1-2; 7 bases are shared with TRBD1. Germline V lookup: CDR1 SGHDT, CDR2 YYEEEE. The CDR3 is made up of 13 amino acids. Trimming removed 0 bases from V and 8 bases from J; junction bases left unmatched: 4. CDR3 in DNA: TGTGCCAGCAGCTTGGGAGGGGGCAGAGGCTACACCTTC. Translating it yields CASSLGGGRGYTF.

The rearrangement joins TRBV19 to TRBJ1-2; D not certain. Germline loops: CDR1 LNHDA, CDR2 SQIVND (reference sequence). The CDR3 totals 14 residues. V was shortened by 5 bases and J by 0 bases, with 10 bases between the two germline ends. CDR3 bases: TGTGCCAGTAGTTTGGAAGGAGCTAACTATGGCTACACCTTC. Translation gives CASSLEGANYGYTF.

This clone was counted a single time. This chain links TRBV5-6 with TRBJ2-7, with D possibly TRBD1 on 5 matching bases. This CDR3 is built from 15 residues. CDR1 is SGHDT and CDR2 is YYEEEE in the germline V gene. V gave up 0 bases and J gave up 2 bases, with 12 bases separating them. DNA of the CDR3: TGTGCCAGCAGCTTGGGTCAGGGCCGCACCTACGAGCAGTACTTC. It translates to CASSLGQGRTYEQYF.

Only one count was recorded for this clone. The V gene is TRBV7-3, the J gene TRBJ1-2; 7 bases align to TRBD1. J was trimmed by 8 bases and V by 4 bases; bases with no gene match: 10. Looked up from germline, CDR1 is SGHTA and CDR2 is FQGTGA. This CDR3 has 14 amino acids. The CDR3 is CASSSVHRGGGYTF. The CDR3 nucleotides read TGTGCCAGCAGCTCCGTACACAGGGGCGGCGGCTACACCTTC.

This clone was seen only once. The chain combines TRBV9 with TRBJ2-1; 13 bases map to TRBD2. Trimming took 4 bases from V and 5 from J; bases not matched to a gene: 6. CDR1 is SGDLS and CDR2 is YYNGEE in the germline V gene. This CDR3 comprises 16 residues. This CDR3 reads CASSPGLAGENNEQFF. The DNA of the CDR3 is TGTGCCAGCAGCCCAGGACTAGCGGGAGAAAACAATGAGCAGTTCTTC.

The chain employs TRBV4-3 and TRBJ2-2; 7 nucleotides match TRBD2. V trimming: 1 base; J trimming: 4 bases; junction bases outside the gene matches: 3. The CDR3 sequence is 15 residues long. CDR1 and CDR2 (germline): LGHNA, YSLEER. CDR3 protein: CASSQGDYFTGELFF. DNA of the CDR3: TGCGCCAGCAGCCAAGGGGACTACTTCACCGGGGAGCTGTTTTTT.

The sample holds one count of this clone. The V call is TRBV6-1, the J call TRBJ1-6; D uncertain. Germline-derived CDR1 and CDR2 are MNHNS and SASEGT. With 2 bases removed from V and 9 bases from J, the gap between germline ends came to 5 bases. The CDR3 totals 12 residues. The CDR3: CASSERGSPLHF. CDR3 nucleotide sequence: TGTGCCAGCAGTGAACGGGGTTCACCCCTCCACTTT.

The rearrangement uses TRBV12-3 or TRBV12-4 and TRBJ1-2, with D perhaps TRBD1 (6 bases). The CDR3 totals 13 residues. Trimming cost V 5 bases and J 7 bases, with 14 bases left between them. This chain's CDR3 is CASSRGARGGYTF. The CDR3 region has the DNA TGTGCCAGCAGTCGGGGGGCGCGGGGTGGCTACACCTTC.

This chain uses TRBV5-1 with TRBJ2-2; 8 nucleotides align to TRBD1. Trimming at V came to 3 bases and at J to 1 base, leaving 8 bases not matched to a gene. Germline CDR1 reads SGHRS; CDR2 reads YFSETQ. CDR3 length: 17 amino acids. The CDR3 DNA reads TGCGCCAGCAGCTCGATCTTGGGGACAGGGAACACCGGGGAGCTGTTTTTT. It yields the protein CASSSILGTGNTGELFF.

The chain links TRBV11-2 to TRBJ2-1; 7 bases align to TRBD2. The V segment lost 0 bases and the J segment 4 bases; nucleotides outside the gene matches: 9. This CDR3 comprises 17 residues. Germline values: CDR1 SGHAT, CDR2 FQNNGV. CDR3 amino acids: CASSLEWSGTIYNEQFF. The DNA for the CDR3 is TGTGCCAGCAGCTTAGAATGGAGCGGGACTATTTACAATGAGCAGTTCTTC.

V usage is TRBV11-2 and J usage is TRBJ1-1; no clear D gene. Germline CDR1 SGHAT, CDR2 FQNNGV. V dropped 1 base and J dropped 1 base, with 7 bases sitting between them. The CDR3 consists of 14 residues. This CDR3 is CASSLVLGNTEAFF. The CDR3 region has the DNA TGTGCCAGCAGCTTAGTACTAGGGAACACTGAAGCTTTCTTT.

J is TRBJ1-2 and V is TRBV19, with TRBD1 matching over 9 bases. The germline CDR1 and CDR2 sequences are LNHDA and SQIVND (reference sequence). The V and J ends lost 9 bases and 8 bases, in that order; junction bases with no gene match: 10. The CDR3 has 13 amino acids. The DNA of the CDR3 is TGTGCCAGCAGACCGGGACAGGGTGCGGGCTACACCTTC. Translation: CASRPGQGAGYTF.

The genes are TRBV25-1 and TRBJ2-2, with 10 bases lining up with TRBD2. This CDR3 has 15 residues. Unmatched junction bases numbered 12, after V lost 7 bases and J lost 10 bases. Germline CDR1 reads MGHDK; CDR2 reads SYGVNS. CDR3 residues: CASTRGPSGSLELFF. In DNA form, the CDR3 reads TGTGCCAGCACCCGAGGGCCTAGCGGGAGTCTGGAGCTGTTTTTT.

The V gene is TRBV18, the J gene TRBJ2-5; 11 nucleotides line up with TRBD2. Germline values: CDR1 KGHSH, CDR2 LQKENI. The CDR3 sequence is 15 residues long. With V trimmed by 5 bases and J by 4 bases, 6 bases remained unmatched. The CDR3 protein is CASSDTTSGGETQYF. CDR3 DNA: TGTGCCAGCTCAGATACCACTAGCGGGGGAGAGACCCAGTACTTC.